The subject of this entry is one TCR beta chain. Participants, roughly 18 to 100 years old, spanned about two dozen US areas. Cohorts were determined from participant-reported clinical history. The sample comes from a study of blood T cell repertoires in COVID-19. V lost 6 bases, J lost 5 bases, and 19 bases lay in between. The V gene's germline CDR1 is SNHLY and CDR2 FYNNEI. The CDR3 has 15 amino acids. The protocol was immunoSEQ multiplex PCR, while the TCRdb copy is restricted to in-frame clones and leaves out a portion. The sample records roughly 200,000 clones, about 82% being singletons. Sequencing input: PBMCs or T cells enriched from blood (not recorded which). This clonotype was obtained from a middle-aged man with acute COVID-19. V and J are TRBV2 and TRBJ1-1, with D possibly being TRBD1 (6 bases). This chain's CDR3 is CASRREVHQGTEAFF. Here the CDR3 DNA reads TGTGCCAGCAGGAGGGAAGTTCACCAGGGGACTGAAGCTTTCTTT.